The clone carrying this T cell receptor (beta chain) was recorded only once. Its specificity is unknown. This sample stems from a study of cytomegalovirus exposure and HLA in healthy donors. Study-wide results and caveats: In vitro confirmation showed a few CMV-associated chains to be CMV antigen specific. Later on, analysis showed that most CMV-associated TCR beta chains appeared to be HLA-restricted. It was assumed in the presence/absence analyses that sequencing depth was roughly uniform across donors. Accurate HLA-A and HLA-B prediction from TCR beta sequences was reported for most subjects.

With 60 Vbeta and 13 Jbeta primers, the PCR was carried out. Sequencing used immunoSEQ multiplex PCR; TCRdb keeps in-frame clones, though not all of them. The sample consists of 250,000 to 350,000 clones, about 80% of them appearing once. The V segment lost 2 bases and the J segment 2 bases; nucleotides outside the gene matches: 4. CDR3 length equals 17 residues. CDR1 is SGHRS, CDR2 YFSETQ, per germline. The chain has TRBV5-1 and TRBJ2-2; 12 nucleotides match TRBD2. This TCR was sampled from a girl aged 2 to 9 in good health and CMV-seronegative. The sequencing sample was made of PBMCs. The CDR3, as DNA: TGCGCCAGCAGCTTTCTAGCGGGGGGGACAAACACCGGGGAGCTGTTTTTT. Translated: CASSFLAGGTNTGELFF.